These T cell receptor beta chains were read from a single sample in a study of CD4 and CD8 cells across lung adenocarcinoma regions. One entry per CDR3 protein results from TCRdb running MiXCR on the PCR reads. The sample includes approximately 20,000 distinct CDR3 sequences, 46% of them seen just once. Sequenced sample: CD4+ T cells from the margin of a lung tumor. The origin of the receptors is a male donor with lung adenocarcinoma. The CD4 and CD8 labels of this study may be unreliable. Each CDR3 is given with its conserved first and last residue. Fields, in order: J gene, clone size, V gene, D gene, CDR3 DNA, CDR3 protein. The D gene is left open where the match is weak. Size is stated for part of the rows, as once, few or many counts, or as a class when the clone is expanded.

J: TRBJ2-3
size: few
V: TRBV10-2
D: TRBD2
DNA: TGCGCGGGCAGCGGGGTGGGAGGGGAAGATACGCAGTATTTC
CDR3: CAGSGVGGEDTQYF

J: TRBJ2-3
size: many
V: TRBV6-1
D: .
DNA: TGTGCCAGCAGGGCGCACACAGATACGCAGTATTTT
CDR3: CASRAHTDTQYF

J: TRBJ2-1
size: once
V: TRBV6-1
D: .
DNA: TGTGCCAGCAGAGATCAGGGGAGCCAAGAGACCCAGTTCTTC
CDR3: CASRDQGSQETQFF

J: TRBJ2-3
size: .
V: TRBV6-5
D: TRBD2
DNA: TGTGCCAGCAGATATAGCGGGAGTGACCAAGAGACGCAGTATTTT
CDR3: CASRYSGSDQETQYF

J: TRBJ1-6
size: .
V: TRBV9
D: TRBD1
DNA: TGTGCCAGCAGTGGCTCGGGACAGTTCAATTCACCCCTCCACTTT
CDR3: CASSGSGQFNSPLHF

J: TRBJ2-3
size: few
V: TRBV6-5
D: .
DNA: TGTGCCAGCAGTCACCAGGGGGGGGAGGGCACAGATACGCAGTATTTT
CDR3: CASSHQGGEGTDTQYF

J: TRBJ2-5
size: few
V: TRBV6-1
D: .
DNA: TGTGCCAGCACTCAGAGGGGTGTTCAAGAGACCCAGTACTTC
CDR3: CASTQRGVQETQYF

J: TRBJ2-3
size: .
V: TRBV12-3/TRBV12-4
D: .
DNA: TGTGCCAGCAGTTTGCCGCAAGCCACAGATACGCAGTATTTC
CDR3: CASSLPQATDTQYF

J: TRBJ2-3
size: .
V: TRBV6-1
D: TRBD2
DNA: TGTCCCAGTGGGGGGGAGTCCACCACAGATATGCAGTATTTC
CDR3: CPSGGESTTDMQYF

J: TRBJ2-1
size: many
V: TRBV6-1
D: .
DNA: TGTGCCAGCGGAAAACTACTAGACCCGACGTATGAGCAGTTCTTC
CDR3: CASGKLLDPTYEQFF

J: TRBJ1-2
size: .
V: TRBV3-1
D: TRBD1
DNA: TGTGCCAGCAGCCAAGATGATAGCTGGACAGGGGGTGGCTACACCTTC
CDR3: CASSQDDSWTGGGYTF

J: TRBJ2-7
size: many
V: TRBV6-1
D: TRBD2
DNA: TGTGCCAGCACCGGTAGGTCTAGCGGGAAATACGAGCAGTACTTC
CDR3: CASTGRSSGKYEQYF

J: TRBJ2-7
size: .
V: TRBV27
D: .
DNA: TGTGCCAGCAACTCCGGGGCCTCCTACGAGCAGTACTTC
CDR3: CASNSGASYEQYF

J: TRBJ1-2
size: few
V: TRBV6-1
D: .
DNA: TGTGCCAGCAGTGGGGGGGGGGGGGGGGGGGGGGGCTACACCTTC
CDR3: CASSGGGGGGGGYTF

J: TRBJ2-2
size: many
V: TRBV12-3/TRBV12-4
D: TRBD1
DNA: TGTGCCAGCAGTTTGAATAGCAGGGGGACCGGGGAGCTGTTTTTT
CDR3: CASSLNSRGTGELFF

J: TRBJ1-5
size: few
V: TRBV28
D: .
DNA: TGTGCCAGCAGTTTAAATCAAGGGTTAAATCAGCCCCAGCATTTT
CDR3: CASSLNQGLNQPQHF

J: TRBJ2-5
size: .
V: TRBV27
D: .
DNA: TGTGCCAGCGTAGGGGGTCCCGGAGCTCTAGACCAAAACATCCAGTACTTC
CDR3: CASVGGPGALDQNIQYF

J: TRBJ2-7
size: few
V: TRBV6-1
D: .
DNA: TGTGCCAGCAGTGGGACCAGAGCGAGTTCCTACGAGCAGTACTTC
CDR3: CASSGTRASSYEQYF

J: TRBJ2-4
size: .
V: TRBV6-1
D: TRBD1
DNA: TGTGCCAGCAAGAGACAGGGGGCGCCCTGTGCCACAAATACGCAGTACTTC
CDR3: CASKRQGAPCATNTQYF

J: TRBJ2-7
size: .
V: TRBV6-1
D: TRBD2
DNA: TGTGCCAGCAGTGTGGACGGGGGGGTGTACGAGCAGTACTTC
CDR3: CASSVDGGVYEQYF

J: TRBJ2-1
size: .
V: TRBV6-1
D: .
DNA: TGTGCCAGCAGTACCCAAGGGGATGAGCAGTTCTTC
CDR3: CASSTQGDEQFF

J: TRBJ2-1
size: .
V: TRBV11-2
D: TRBD2
DNA: TGTGCCAGCAGCTTAAAGGGACTAGCGGGAGTTGAGACCCAGTTCTTC
CDR3: CASSLKGLAGVETQFF

J: TRBJ2-3
size: few
V: TRBV20-1
D: TRBD2
DNA: TGCAGTGCTGACAAGGGACTAGCGGAAGGCACAGATACGCAGTATTTT
CDR3: CSADKGLAEGTDTQYF

J: TRBJ1-4
size: many
V: TRBV25-1
D: .
DNA: TGTGCCAGCAGTGAACGGGGAGTTGATGAAAAACTGTTTTTT
CDR3: CASSERGVDEKLFF

J: TRBJ2-1
size: .
V: TRBV11-2
D: TRBD2
DNA: TGTGCCAGCAGCTTAGGGGGGGTTCTAGCGGGAGTCTTC
CDR3: CASSLGGVLAGVF

J: TRBJ2-2
size: few
V: TRBV4-2
D: TRBD2
DNA: TGTGCCAGCAGCCAAGCCCTAGCGGGACTCACCGGGGAGCTGTTTTTT
CDR3: CASSQALAGLTGELFF

J: TRBJ1-1
size: many
V: TRBV6-5
D: .
DNA: TGTGCCAGCAGTTTTACAGGGATAGCTTTCTTT
CDR3: CASSFTGIAFF

J: TRBJ2-7
size: .
V: TRBV12-3/TRBV12-4
D: TRBD2
DNA: TGTGCCAGCAGGGGGGGCGGGCGGGAGGACACAGATACGCAGTACTTC
CDR3: CASRGGGREDTDTQYF

J: TRBJ1-1
size: .
V: TRBV30
D: .
DNA: TGTGCCTGGAGAAAGGGTGGTTATGGCACTGAAGCTTTCTTT
CDR3: CAWRKGGYGTEAFF

J: TRBJ2-3
size: few
V: TRBV18
D: .
DNA: TGTGCCAGCTCCCTTAGACAGGCGGATAGAGATACGCAGTATTTT
CDR3: CASSLRQADRDTQYF

J: TRBJ2-3
size: once
V: TRBV6-4
D: TRBD2
DNA: TGTGCCACGGGGCGGGGGGGCAAAAATACGCAGTATTTC
CDR3: CATGRGGKNTQYF

J: TRBJ2-7
size: many
V: TRBV6-1
D: .
DNA: TGTGCCAGCAGGCCCTTCGGTACCGAGCAGTACTTC
CDR3: CASRPFGTEQYF

J: TRBJ2-3
size: .
V: TRBV6-4
D: .
DNA: TGTGCCAGCAGTGACCCCTGGGGTAGCACAGATACGCAGTATTTT
CDR3: CASSDPWGSTDTQYF

J: TRBJ2-3
size: .
V: TRBV6-1
D: .
DNA: TGTGCCAGCAGTAAACCGACAGCTACGATCACCGGGACGCAGTATTTT
CDR3: CASSKPTATITGTQYF

J: TRBJ2-3
size: .
V: TRBV4-2
D: .
DNA: TGTGCCAGCAGCCAAGAGGGCGCAAGAGCCAAAGACACGCAGTATTTC
CDR3: CASSQEGARAKDTQYF

J: TRBJ2-5
size: .
V: TRBV24-1
D: .
DNA: TGTGCGAGCAGAGACCCCGAGCTAGGCAGAGGGGCAAAGGCCCTGTACTTC
CDR3: CASRDPELGRGAKALYF

J: TRBJ2-5
size: .
V: TRBV6-1
D: .
DNA: TGTGCCAGCAGTCCACAGGTGGAAGAGACCCAGTACTTC
CDR3: CASSPQVEETQYF

J: TRBJ1-1
size: many
V: TRBV6-1
D: .
DNA: TGTGCCAGCAGTACAGGACAGCTCCCTGAAGCTTTCTTT
CDR3: CASSTGQLPEAFF

J: TRBJ2-1
size: large
V: TRBV10-2
D: .
DNA: TGCGCCAGCAGTGGAGGCAGGGAGAAGAATGAGCAGTTCTTC
CDR3: CASSGGREKNEQFF

J: TRBJ2-7
size: medium-sized
V: TRBV6-5
D: .
DNA: TGTGCCAGCAGTTACGCCCCTACTAGGGGATACGAGCAGTACTTC
CDR3: CASSYAPTRGYEQYF

J: TRBJ2-3
size: .
V: TRBV10-2
D: TRBD1
DNA: TGCGCCAGCAGAAAATCCGGGACAGGGACGGGCACAGGTACGCTGTATTTT
CDR3: CASRKSGTGTGTGTLYF

J: TRBJ2-5
size: few
V: TRBV27
D: .
DNA: TGTGCCAGCAGTTACGCCGGACAGACCCAAGAGACCCAGTACTTC
CDR3: CASSYAGQTQETQYF

J: TRBJ1-1
size: .
V: TRBV9
D: .
DNA: TGTGCCAGCAGCGTAGCGGGGGCTGAAGCTTTCTTT
CDR3: CASSVAGAEAFF

J: TRBJ2-3
size: .
V: TRBV6-1
D: .
DNA: TGTGCCAGCAGTGAAGTAGGTGGGGGGGATACGCAGTATTTT
CDR3: CASSEVGGGDTQYF

J: TRBJ2-3
size: .
V: TRBV27
D: TRBD2
DNA: TGTGCCAGCAGTTTAGTAGCGGGGGTCACAGATACGCAGTATTTT
CDR3: CASSLVAGVTDTQYF

J: TRBJ2-4
size: .
V: TRBV27
D: .
DNA: TGTGGCGGGAAGTTCGGGGGCCGTGACCAAGACACCCAGTACTTC
CDR3: CGGKFGGRDQDTQYF

J: TRBJ2-1
size: many
V: TRBV7-6
D: .
DNA: TGTGCCAGCAGCCCCACCGGGACCCCCGATGAGCAGTTCTTC
CDR3: CASSPTGTPDEQFF

J: TRBJ2-3
size: once
V: TRBV10-2
D: TRBD2
DNA: TGCGCGGGCAGCGGGGGGGGAGAGGAAGATACCCAGTATTTC
CDR3: CAGSGGGEEDTQYF

J: TRBJ2-5
size: many
V: TRBV10-3
D: .
DNA: TGTGCCATCAGTGAAAGGAGACGAGGACGGACGGCAGAGACCCAGTACTTC
CDR3: CAISERRRGRTAETQYF

J: TRBJ2-1
size: many
V: TRBV6-1
D: TRBD2
DNA: TGTGCCAGCAAAACCCCGGGACTAGCGGGAGCGATTGAGCAGTTCTTC
CDR3: CASKTPGLAGAIEQFF

J: TRBJ2-5
size: many
V: TRBV27
D: .
DNA: TGTGCCAGCAGTTCCCAATTACTTTACCTAAAGGCCCAGTACTTC
CDR3: CASSSQLLYLKAQYF

J: TRBJ2-5
size: .
V: TRBV6-5
D: .
DNA: TGTGCCAGCAGTTATTCCCGACTGACACCAGAGACCCAGTACTTC
CDR3: CASSYSRLTPETQYF

J: TRBJ2-3
size: .
V: TRBV20-1
D: TRBD2
DNA: TGCAGTGCCCCCTCTAGCGGGAGGACCACAGATACGCAGTATTTT
CDR3: CSAPSSGRTTDTQYF

J: TRBJ2-7
size: many
V: TRBV4-1
D: TRBD2
DNA: TGCGCCAGCAGCCTTCAATTTAGCGGGGGCTACGAGCAGTACTTC
CDR3: CASSLQFSGGYEQYF

J: TRBJ2-3
size: once
V: TRBV4-1
D: .
DNA: .
CDR3: CASSAWAAGTTDTQYF